The 2 T cell receptor beta chains reported below all come from one sample, sequenced in a study of regulatory T cells in long-lasting Graves disease. HTBI primers from iRepertoire and Arm-PCR of CDR3 regions yielded the TCR beta libraries. One entry per CDR3 protein, called by TCRdb with MiXCR from the multiplex PCR reads. The repertoire holds a few hundred thousand distinct CDR3 sequences, roughly 24% seen once, with approximately 30% in the top ten. Time point given: persistent/refractory GD, antithyroid drugs over 5 years with positive TRAb. RNA extracted from PBMCs served as the sequencing template. Specimen: peripheral blood mononuclear cells (PBMCs), collected when the disease was refractory, from a patient treated with antithyroid drugs. Every receptor here comes from a middle-aged woman with Graves disease.

The chain joins TRBV27 to TRBJ2-7, with TRBD2 matching 11 bases. Germline loops: CDR1 MNHEY, CDR2 SMNVEV (reference sequence). J gave up 6 bases and V 4 bases, and 11 bases lay outside the gene matches. The CDR3 covers 16 residues. CDR3 DNA: TGTGCCAGCAGTTGGACTAGCGGGCCTCTTTGGGTCGAGCAGTACTTC. Its protein is CASSWTSGPLWVEQYF.

The chain recombines TRBV14 with TRBJ2-3; D gene ambiguous. Germline assignment: CDR1 SGHDN and CDR2 FVKESK. The CDR3 covers 13 residues. Trimming stripped 0 bases from V and 6 bases from J, with 7 bases between. CDR3 residues: CASSQDLADTQYF. The CDR3 DNA reads as TGTGCCAGCAGCCAAGATCTGGCGGATACGCAGTATTTT. Drawing the rest from reference TRBV14 and TRBJ2-3, the complete variable domain is EAGVTQFPSHSVIEKGQTVTLRCDPISGHDNLYWYRRVMGKEIKFLLHFVKESKQDESGMPNNRFLAERTGGTYSTLKVQPAELEDSGVYFCASSQDLADTQYFGPGTRLTVL.